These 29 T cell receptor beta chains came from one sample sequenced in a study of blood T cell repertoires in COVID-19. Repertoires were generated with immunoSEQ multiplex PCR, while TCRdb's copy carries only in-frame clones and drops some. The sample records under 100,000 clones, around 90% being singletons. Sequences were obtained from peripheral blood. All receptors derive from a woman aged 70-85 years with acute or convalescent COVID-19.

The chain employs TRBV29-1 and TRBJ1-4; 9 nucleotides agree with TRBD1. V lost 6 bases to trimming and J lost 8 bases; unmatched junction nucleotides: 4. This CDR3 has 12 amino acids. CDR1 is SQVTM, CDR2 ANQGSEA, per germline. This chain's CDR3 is CSVGTGREKLFF. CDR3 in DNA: TGCAGCGTCGGGACAGGGAGGGAAAAACTGTTTTTT.

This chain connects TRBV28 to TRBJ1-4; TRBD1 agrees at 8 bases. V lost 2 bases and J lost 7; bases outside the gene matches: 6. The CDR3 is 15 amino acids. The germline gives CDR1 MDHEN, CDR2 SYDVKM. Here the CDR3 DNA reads TGTGCCAGCAGTTTAAGTTGGCAGGGGGCTGAAAAACTGTTTTTT. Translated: CASSLSWQGAEKLFF.

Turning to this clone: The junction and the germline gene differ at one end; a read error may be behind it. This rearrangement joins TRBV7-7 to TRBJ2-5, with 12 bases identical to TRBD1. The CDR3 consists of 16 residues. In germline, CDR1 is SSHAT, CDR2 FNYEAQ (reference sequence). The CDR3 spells CASSRLGTGGGETQYF. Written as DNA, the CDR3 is TGTGCTAGCAGCAGACTTGGGACAGGGGGCGGGGAGACCCAGTACTTC.

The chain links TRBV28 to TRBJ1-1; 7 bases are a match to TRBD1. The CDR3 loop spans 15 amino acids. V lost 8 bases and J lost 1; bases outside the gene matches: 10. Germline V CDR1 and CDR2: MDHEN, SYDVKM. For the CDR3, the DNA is TGTGCCAGCTATGAACAGGGGAGGTGGAACACTGAAGCTTTCTTT. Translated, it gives CASYEQGRWNTEAFF.

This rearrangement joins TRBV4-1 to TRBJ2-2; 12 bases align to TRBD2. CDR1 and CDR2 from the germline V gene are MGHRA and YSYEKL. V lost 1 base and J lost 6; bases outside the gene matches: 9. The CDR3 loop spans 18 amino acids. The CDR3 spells CASSQGGLAGNKAGELFF. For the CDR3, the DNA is TGCGCCAGCAGCCAAGGCGGACTAGCGGGAAATAAGGCCGGGGAGCTGTTTTTT.

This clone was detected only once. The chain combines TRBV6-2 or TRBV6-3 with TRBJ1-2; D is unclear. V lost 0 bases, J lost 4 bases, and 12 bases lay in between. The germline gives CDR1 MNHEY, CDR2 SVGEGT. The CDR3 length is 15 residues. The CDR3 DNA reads TGTGCCAGCAGTTACTCGAATCTGTTAGCCTATGGCTACACCTTC. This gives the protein CASSYSNLLAYGYTF.

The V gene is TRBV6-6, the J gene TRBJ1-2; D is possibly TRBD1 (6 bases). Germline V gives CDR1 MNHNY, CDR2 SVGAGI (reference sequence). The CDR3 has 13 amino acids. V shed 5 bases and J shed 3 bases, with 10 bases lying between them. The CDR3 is CASSPEGDYGYTF. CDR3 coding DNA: TGTGCCAGCAGTCCCGAGGGGGACTATGGCTACACCTTC.

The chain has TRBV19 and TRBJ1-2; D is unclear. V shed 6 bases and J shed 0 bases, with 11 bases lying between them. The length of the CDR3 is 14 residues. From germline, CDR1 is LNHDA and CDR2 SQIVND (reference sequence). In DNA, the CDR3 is TGTGCCAGTAGCCGGGAGGCCGCTAACTATGGCTACACCTTC. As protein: CASSREAANYGYTF.

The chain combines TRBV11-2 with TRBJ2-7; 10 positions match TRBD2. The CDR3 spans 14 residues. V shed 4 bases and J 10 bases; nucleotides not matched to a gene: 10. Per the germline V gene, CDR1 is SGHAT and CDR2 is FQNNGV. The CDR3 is CASSSGTSAPLQYF. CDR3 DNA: TGTGCCAGCAGCTCCGGGACTAGCGCCCCTCTTCAGTACTTC.

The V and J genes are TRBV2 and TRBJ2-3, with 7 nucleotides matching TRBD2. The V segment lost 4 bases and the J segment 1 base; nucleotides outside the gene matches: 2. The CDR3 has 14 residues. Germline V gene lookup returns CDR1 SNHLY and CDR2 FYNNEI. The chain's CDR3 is CASSGLAGTDTQYF. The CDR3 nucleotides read TGTGCCAGCAGTGGGCTAGCGGGCACAGATACGCAGTATTTT.

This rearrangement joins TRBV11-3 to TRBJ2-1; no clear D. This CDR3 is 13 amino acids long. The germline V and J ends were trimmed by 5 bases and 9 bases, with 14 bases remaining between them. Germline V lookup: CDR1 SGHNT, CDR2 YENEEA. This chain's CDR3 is CASSPSLNGEQFF. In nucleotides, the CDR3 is TGTGCCAGCAGCCCGAGCTTGAACGGTGAGCAGTTCTTC.

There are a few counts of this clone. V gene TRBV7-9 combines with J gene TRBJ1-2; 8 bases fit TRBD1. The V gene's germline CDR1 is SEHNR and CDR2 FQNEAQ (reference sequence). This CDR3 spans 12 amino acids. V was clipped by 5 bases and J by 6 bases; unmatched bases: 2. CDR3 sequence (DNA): TGTGCCAGCAGCCCACAGGGGGATGGCTACACCTTC. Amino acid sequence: CASSPQGDGYTF.

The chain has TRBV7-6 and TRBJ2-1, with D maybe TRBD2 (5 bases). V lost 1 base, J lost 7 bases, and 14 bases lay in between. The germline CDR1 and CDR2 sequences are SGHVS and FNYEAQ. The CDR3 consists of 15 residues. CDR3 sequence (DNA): TGTGCCAGCAGCTTAGACCAACCCTCGGGGAATGAGCAGTTCTTC. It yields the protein CASSLDQPSGNEQFF.

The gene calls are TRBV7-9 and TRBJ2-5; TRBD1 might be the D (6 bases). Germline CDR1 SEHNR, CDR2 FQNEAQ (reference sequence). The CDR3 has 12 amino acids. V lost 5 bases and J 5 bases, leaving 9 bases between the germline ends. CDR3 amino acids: CASSPQGETQYF. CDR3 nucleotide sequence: TGTGCCAGCAGCCCCCAGGGGGAGACCCAGTACTTC.

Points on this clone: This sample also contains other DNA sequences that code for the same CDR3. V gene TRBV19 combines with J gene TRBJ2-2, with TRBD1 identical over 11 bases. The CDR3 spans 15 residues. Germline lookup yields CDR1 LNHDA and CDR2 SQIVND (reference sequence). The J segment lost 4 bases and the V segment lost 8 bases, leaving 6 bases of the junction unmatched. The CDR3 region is CASRPGQGGTGELFF. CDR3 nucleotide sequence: TGTGCCAGTCGCCCGGGACAGGGGGGCACCGGGGAGCTGTTTTTT.

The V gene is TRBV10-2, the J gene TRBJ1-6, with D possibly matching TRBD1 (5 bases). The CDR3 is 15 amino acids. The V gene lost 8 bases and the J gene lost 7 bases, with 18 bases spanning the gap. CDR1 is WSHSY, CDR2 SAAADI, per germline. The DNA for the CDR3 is TGCGCCAGCTCCAGGGAAGCTCCCCCAAATTCACCCCTCCACTTT. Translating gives CASSREAPPNSPLHF.

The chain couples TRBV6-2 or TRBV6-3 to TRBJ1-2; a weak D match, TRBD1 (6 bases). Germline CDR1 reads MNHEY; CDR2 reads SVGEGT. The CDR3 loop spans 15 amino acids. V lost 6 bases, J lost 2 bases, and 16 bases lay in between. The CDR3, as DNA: TGTGCCAGCAGCCCAGGGGCCAAACCCAACTATGGCTACACCTTC. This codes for CASSPGAKPNYGYTF.

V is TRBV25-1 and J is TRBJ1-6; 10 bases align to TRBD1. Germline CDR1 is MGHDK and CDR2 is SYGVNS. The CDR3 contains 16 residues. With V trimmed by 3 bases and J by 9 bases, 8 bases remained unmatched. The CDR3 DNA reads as TGTGCCAGCAGTGAGGACAGGGGGATACAGAGTTCACCCCTCCACTTT. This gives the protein CASSEDRGIQSSPLHF.

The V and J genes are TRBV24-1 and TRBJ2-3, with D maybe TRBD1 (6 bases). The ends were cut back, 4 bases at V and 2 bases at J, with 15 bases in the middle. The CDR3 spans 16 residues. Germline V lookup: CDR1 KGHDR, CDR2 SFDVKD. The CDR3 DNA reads TGTGCCACCAGTGAGATGGGGACACCAGACACAGATACGCAGTATTTT. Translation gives CATSEMGTPDTDTQYF.

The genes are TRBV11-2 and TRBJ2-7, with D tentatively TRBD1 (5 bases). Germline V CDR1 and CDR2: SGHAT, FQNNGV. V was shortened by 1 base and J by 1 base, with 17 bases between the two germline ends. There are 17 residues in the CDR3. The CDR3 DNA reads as TGTGCCAGCAGCTTAGTAGGCAGGCAGGGCCTTTCCTACGAGCAGTACTTC. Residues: CASSLVGRQGLSYEQYF.

CDR3 loop: CASKEGQNYNEQFF. CDR3 DNA sequence: TGTGCCAGCAAGGAGGGGCAAAACTACAATGAGCAGTTCTTC. The chain uses TRBV2 and TRBJ2-1; perhaps TRBD2 as D (6 bases). Germline CDR1 reads SNHLY; CDR2 reads FYNNEI. V lost 7 bases and J lost 3, with 13 bases in between. The CDR3 has 14 amino acids.

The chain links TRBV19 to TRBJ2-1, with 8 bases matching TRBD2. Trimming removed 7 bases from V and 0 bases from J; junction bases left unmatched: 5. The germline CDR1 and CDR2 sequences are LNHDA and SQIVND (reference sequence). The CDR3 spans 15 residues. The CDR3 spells CASKVSGSSYNEQFF. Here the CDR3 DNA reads TGTGCCAGTAAGGTGAGCGGGAGCTCCTACAATGAGCAGTTCTTC. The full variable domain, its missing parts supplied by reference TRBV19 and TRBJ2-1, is DGGITQSPKYLFRKEGQNVTLSCEQNLNHDAMYWYRQDPGQGLRLIYYSQIVNDFQKGDIAEGYSVSREKKESFPLTVTSAQKNPTAFYLCASKVSGSSYNEQFFGPGTRLTVL.

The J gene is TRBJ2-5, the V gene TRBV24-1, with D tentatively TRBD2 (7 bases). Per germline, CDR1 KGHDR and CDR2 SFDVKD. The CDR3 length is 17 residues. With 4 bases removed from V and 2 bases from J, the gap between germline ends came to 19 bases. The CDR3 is CATSDPDRGGQQETQYF. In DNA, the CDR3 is TGTGCCACCAGTGACCCCGATAGGGGGGGGCAACAAGAGACCCAGTACTTC.

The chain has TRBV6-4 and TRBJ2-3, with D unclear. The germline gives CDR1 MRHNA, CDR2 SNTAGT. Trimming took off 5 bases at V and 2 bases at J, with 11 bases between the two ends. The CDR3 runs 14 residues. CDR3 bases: TGTGCCAGCAGTCTGGGCAGGAACACAGATACGCAGTATTTT. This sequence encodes CASSLGRNTDTQYF.

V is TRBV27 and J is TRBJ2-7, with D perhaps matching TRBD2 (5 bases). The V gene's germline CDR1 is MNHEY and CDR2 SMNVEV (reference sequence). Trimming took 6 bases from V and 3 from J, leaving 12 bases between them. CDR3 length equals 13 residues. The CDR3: CASRSGANYEQYF. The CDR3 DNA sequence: TGTGCCAGCAGGAGCGGAGCGAACTACGAGCAGTACTTC.

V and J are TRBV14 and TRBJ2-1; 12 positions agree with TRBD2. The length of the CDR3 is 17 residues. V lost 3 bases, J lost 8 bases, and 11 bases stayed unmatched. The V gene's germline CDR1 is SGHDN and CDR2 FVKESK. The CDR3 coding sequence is TGTGCCAGCAGCCACCGTACATGGACTAGCGGGACCCATGAGCAGTTCTTC. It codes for CASSHRTWTSGTHEQFF. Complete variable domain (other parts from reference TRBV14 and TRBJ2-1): EAGVTQFPSHSVIEKGQTVTLRCDPISGHDNLYWYRRVMGKEIKFLLHFVKESKQDESGMPNNRFLAERTGGTYSTLKVQPAELEDSGVYFCASSHRTWTSGTHEQFFGPGTRLTVL.

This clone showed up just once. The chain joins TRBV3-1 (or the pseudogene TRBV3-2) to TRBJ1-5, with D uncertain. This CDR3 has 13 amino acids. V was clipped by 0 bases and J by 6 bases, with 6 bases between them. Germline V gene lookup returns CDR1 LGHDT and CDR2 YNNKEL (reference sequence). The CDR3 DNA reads TGTGCCAGCAGCCAAGAGCCGGGTCAGCCCCAGCATTTT. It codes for CASSQEPGQPQHF.

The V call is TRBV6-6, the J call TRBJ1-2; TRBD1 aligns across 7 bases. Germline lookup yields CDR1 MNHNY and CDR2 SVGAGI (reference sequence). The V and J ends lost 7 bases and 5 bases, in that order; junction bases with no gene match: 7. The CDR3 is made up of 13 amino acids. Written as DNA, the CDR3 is TGTGCCAGCACTAGAGGGGGCGAGTATGGCTACACCTTC. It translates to CASTRGGEYGYTF.

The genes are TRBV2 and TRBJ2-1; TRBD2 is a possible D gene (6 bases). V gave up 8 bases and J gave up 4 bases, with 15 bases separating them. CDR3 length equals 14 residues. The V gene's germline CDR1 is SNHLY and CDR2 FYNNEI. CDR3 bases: TGTGCCAGCCGACGGGAGTGGGGATACAATGAGCAGTTCTTC. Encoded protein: CASRREWGYNEQFF.